The 23 T cell receptor beta chains below all came from one sample that was sequenced in a study of blood T cell repertoires in COVID-19. TCRdb keeps only in-frame clones here, not all; method: immunoSEQ multiplex PCR. Among 250,000 to 300,000 clones, approximately 91% were seen once, and the ten largest hold approximately 2.5%. Specimen: PBMCs or T cells enriched from blood (not recorded which). Source of these receptors: a woman aged 40 to 50 with acute COVID-19.

The rearrangement links TRBV6-2 or TRBV6-3 to TRBJ1-5, with D possibly TRBD1 on 5 matching bases. In germline, CDR1 is MNHEY, CDR2 SVGEGT. The V end lost 4 bases, the J end lost 3 bases, and 13 bases lay between the germline ends. The CDR3 is 15 residues long. This CDR3 is CASSWDSGFNQPQHF. CDR3 sequence (DNA): TGTGCCAGCAGTTGGGACTCAGGCTTCAATCAGCCCCAGCATTTT.

The V and J genes are TRBV19 and TRBJ2-1, with 12 bases identical to TRBD1. The CDR3 covers 17 residues. Germline V gene data show CDR1 as LNHDA and CDR2 as SQIVND (reference sequence). With 3 bases clipped from V and 8 bases from J, the junction kept 11 bases outside the gene matches. The CDR3 spells CASSIGTGGRPGYEQFF. Here the CDR3 DNA reads TGTGCCAGTAGTATCGGGACAGGGGGCAGGCCGGGTTATGAGCAGTTCTTC.

The rearrangement joins TRBV19 to TRBJ1-2; 10 bases map to TRBD1. Germline V gives CDR1 LNHDA, CDR2 SQIVND (reference sequence). The CDR3 has 13 amino acids. V lost 7 bases and J lost 6; bases outside the gene matches: 5. CDR3 nucleotide sequence: TGTGCCAGTACCCGGGGACAGGGGAATGGCTACACCTTC. Translation gives CASTRGQGNGYTF.

V is TRBV6-1 and J is TRBJ1-5, with a possible D match to TRBD1 (5 bases). Trimming took 3 bases from V and 1 from J, leaving 10 bases between them. The germline gives CDR1 MNHNS, CDR2 SASEGT. The CDR3 extends over 15 amino acids. Here the CDR3 reads CASSDQGGSNQPQHF. In nucleotides, the CDR3 is TGTGCCAGCAGTGATCAGGGTGGGAGCAATCAGCCCCAGCATTTT.

As to this clone: This sample includes further DNA sequences coding for the same CDR3. The chain employs TRBV5-5 and TRBJ1-5; 7 bases match TRBD1. This CDR3 is built from 14 residues. The germline V gene has CDR1 SGHKS and CDR2 YYEKEE (reference sequence). With 2 bases clipped from V and 3 bases from J, the junction kept 2 bases outside the gene matches. CDR3 DNA sequence: TGTGCCAGCAGCTTAACAGGGGACAATCAGCCCCAGCATTTT. Protein: CASSLTGDNQPQHF.

The chain couples TRBV4-3 to TRBJ2-7; TRBD2 agrees at 10 bases. This CDR3 has 15 amino acids. With V trimmed by 1 base and J by 0 bases, 0 bases remained unmatched. The V gene's germline CDR1 is LGHNA and CDR2 YSLEER. The chain's CDR3 is CASSQGLAGSYEQYF. CDR3 bases: TGCGCCAGCAGCCAAGGACTAGCGGGCTCCTACGAGCAGTACTTC.

This chain joins TRBV7-3 and TRBJ2-1, with 8 bases fitting TRBD2. Germline CDR1 is SGHTA and CDR2 is FQGTGA. The CDR3 length is 16 residues. V shed 3 bases, J shed 7 bases, and the junction held 11 bases outside the gene matches. CDR3 DNA: TGTGCCAGCAGCTTGTCAGCGGGAGTAAGGGGGAATGAGCAGTTCTTC. As protein: CASSLSAGVRGNEQFF. The entire variable domain, with the rest obtained from reference TRBV7-3 and TRBJ2-1, is as follows: GAGVSQTPSNKVTEKGKYVELRCDPISGHTALYWYRQSLGQGPEFLIYFQGTGAADDSGLPNDRFFAVRPEGSVSTLKIQRTERGDSAVYLCASSLSAGVRGNEQFFGPGTRLTVL.

The chain uses TRBV5-1 and TRBJ2-5, with 8 bases fitting TRBD1. Germline assignment: CDR1 SGHRS and CDR2 YFSETQ. The V segment lost 4 bases and the J segment 1 base; nucleotides outside the gene matches: 9. This CDR3 has 16 amino acids. CDR3 region: CASSHDRGGGQETQYF. DNA for the CDR3: TGCGCCAGCAGCCACGACAGGGGTGGTGGCCAAGAGACCCAGTACTTC.

The J gene is TRBJ2-1, the V gene TRBV7-9; D is perhaps TRBD1 (6 bases). CDR1 and CDR2 (germline): SEHNR, FQNEAQ (reference sequence). CDR3 length: 17 residues. Between the trimmed V and J ends, which lost 0 bases and 4 bases, there was a span of 16 bases. CDR3 loop: CASSLAFGTGTYNEQFF. CDR3 nucleotide sequence: TGTGCCAGCAGCTTAGCGTTTGGAACAGGGACATACAATGAGCAGTTCTTC.

The V and J genes are TRBV30 and TRBJ1-2, with 7 bases matching TRBD1. Per germline, CDR1 GTSNPN and CDR2 SVGIG (reference sequence). J was trimmed by 1 base and V by 5 bases; bases with no gene match: 4. The CDR3 is 13 amino acids. The CDR3: CAWAGGGNYGYTF. The DNA for the CDR3 is TGTGCCTGGGCAGGGGGAGGTAACTATGGCTACACCTTC.

This rearrangement joins TRBV9 to TRBJ1-2, with D hard to call. Trimming stripped 0 bases from V and 4 bases from J, with 13 bases between. The CDR3 is made up of 15 amino acids. Germline CDR1 is SGDLS and CDR2 is YYNGEE. The CDR3 sequence is CASSVAVTGIYGYTF. For the CDR3, the DNA is TGTGCCAGCAGCGTAGCTGTTACCGGGATCTATGGCTACACCTTC. Complete variable domain (other parts from reference TRBV9 and TRBJ1-2): DSGVTQTPKHLITATGQRVTLRCSPRSGDLSVYWYQQSLDQGLQFLIQYYNGEERAKGNILERFSAQQFPDLHSELNLSSLELGDSALYFCASSVAVTGIYGYTFGSGTRLTVV.

The chain has TRBV2 and TRBJ2-1; TRBD2 agrees at 10 bases. The CDR3 is 18 residues long. The germline V gene encodes CDR1 SNHLY and CDR2 FYNNEI. V shed 4 bases and J 7 bases; nucleotides not matched to a gene: 16. CDR3 nucleotide sequence: TGTGCCAGCAGTGTTAATTCCAGAGCGGGAGGGCCGGGGAATGAGCAGTTCTTC. Protein: CASSVNSRAGGPGNEQFF.

This clone was observed a single time. The V and J genes are TRBV6-1 and TRBJ1-2, with D perhaps TRBD1 (6 bases). The length of the CDR3 is 14 residues. Germline V gene lookup returns CDR1 MNHNS and CDR2 SASEGT. Trimming shortened V by 0 bases and J by 8 bases, and 13 bases separated the two germline ends. CDR3 bases: TGTGCCAGCAGTGAAGCACCCCAGGGGTACGGCTACACCTTC. Protein product: CASSEAPQGYGYTF.

This chain connects TRBV19 to TRBJ1-5; TRBD1 agrees at 8 bases. Germline CDR1 reads LNHDA; CDR2 reads SQIVND (reference sequence). The length of the CDR3 is 15 residues. V was clipped by 7 bases and J by 4 bases; unmatched bases: 9. This chain's CDR3 is CASTTTGVGNQPQHF. For the CDR3, the DNA is TGTGCCAGTACCACGACAGGGGTAGGGAATCAGCCCCAGCATTTT.

A single count supports this clone. This chain links TRBV27 with TRBJ2-7; D is perhaps TRBD2 (6 bases). V shed 0 bases and J shed 3 bases, with 12 bases lying between them. Germline V gives CDR1 MNHEY, CDR2 SMNVEV (reference sequence). This CDR3 contains 15 residues. The CDR3: CASSLSIRRDYEQYF. The CDR3 bases are TGTGCCAGCAGTTTATCGATAAGGAGGGACTACGAGCAGTACTTC.

The chain couples TRBV5-1 to TRBJ1-1; 7 bases match TRBD1. The CDR3 covers 15 residues. V shed 0 bases, J shed 6 bases, and the junction held 8 bases outside the gene matches. Germline CDR1 reads SGHRS; CDR2 reads YFSETQ. CDR3 in amino acids: CASSLGDRRAPEAFF. The CDR3 DNA sequence: TGCGCCAGCAGCTTGGGGGACAGAAGGGCCCCTGAAGCTTTCTTT.

V is TRBV15 and J is TRBJ1-3, with a tentative D call TRBD1 (5 bases). The V end lost 3 bases, the J end lost 4 bases, and 10 bases lay between the germline ends. The V gene's germline CDR1 is LNHNV and CDR2 YYDKDF (reference sequence). The CDR3 is 14 amino acids. CDR3: CATSRGGIGNTIYF. Written as DNA, the CDR3 is TGTGCCACCAGCAGGGGGGGGATCGGAAACACCATATATTTT. The full variable domain, rest sourced from reference TRBV15 and TRBJ1-3, is DAMVIQNPRYQVTQFGKPVTLSCSQTLNHNVMYWYQQKSSQAPKLLFHYYDKDFNNEADTPDNFQSRRPNTSFCFLDIRSPGLGDTAMYLCATSRGGIGNTIYFGEGSWLTVV.

This rearrangement joins TRBV6-5 to TRBJ1-5; D possibly corresponds to TRBD1 (5 bases). The CDR3 is 13 residues long. Germline V CDR1 and CDR2: MNHEY, SVGAGI. The ends were cut back, 9 bases at V and 2 bases at J, with 11 bases in the middle. The CDR3 loop is CARGGVGNQPQHF. The CDR3 DNA sequence: TGTGCCAGGGGGGGGGTCGGCAATCAGCCCCAGCATTTT.

The chain combines TRBV2 with TRBJ2-3; D is uncertain. In germline, CDR1 is SNHLY, CDR2 FYNNEI. The germline V and J ends were trimmed by 6 bases and 6 bases, with 16 bases remaining between them. The CDR3 runs 14 residues. DNA of the CDR3: TGTGCCAGCAGCCCTCGGGTAGCCGGGGATACGCAGTATTTT. It translates to CASSPRVAGDTQYF.

This sequence joins TRBV20-1 and TRBJ2-1; 11 nucleotides match TRBD2. V shed 3 bases and J 4 bases; nucleotides not matched to a gene: 5. CDR3 length: 15 residues. Germline CDR1 and CDR2: DFQATT and SNEGSKA (reference sequence). CDR3 in DNA: TGCAGTGCTAGTCCCGGGACTAGCGGATACAATGAGCAGTTCTTC. It yields the protein CSASPGTSGYNEQFF.

The rearrangement uses TRBV5-5 and TRBJ1-1, with D tentatively TRBD1 (5 bases). The ends were cut back, 3 bases at V and 6 bases at J, with 18 bases in the middle. Germline V gene data show CDR1 as SGHKS and CDR2 as YYEKEE (reference sequence). The CDR3 is 15 residues long. CDR3 in amino acids: CASSSSTASNAEAFF. CDR3 in DNA: TGTGCCAGCAGCTCGTCGACAGCGTCTAACGCTGAAGCTTTCTTT.

The genes are TRBV7-6 and TRBJ2-4; 8 bases line up with TRBD1. With V trimmed by 5 bases and J by 2 bases, 8 bases remained unmatched. CDR3 length equals 16 residues. Per the germline V gene, CDR1 is SGHVS and CDR2 is FNYEAQ. The CDR3 loop reads CASSPNQGATKNIQYF. CDR3 nucleotides: TGTGCCAGCAGCCCAAACCAGGGGGCAACCAAAAACATTCAGTACTTC.

The chain combines TRBV30 with TRBJ2-3; weak D call: TRBD2 (5 bases). Trimming left V 2 bases short and J 0 bases short, with 9 bases between. CDR1 is GTSNPN and CDR2 is SVGIG in the germline V gene (reference sequence). The CDR3 has 14 residues. The CDR3 region is CAWSRGSSTDTQYF. The CDR3 coding sequence is TGTGCCTGGAGTCGCGGGTCTAGCACAGATACGCAGTATTTT.